This TCR beta chain was captured in a study of T cells in Graves' hyperthyroidism and ophthalmopathy. Germline-derived CDR1 and CDR2 are SGHAT and FQNNGV. V was shortened by 5 bases and J by 2 bases, with 15 bases between the two germline ends. The CDR3 runs 16 residues. Study outcomes and limitations: Ophthalmopathy could be told apart from stable hyperthyroidism with a 13 V-J model. Blood held most thyroid clonotypes expanded above 0.001 frequency.

TCR beta CDR3 regions were amplified from RNA transcripts. The HTBI set primed first-round TCR CDR3 RT-PCR. Via MiXCR, TCRdb re-called the multiplex PCR reads, giving one row per CDR3 protein. Seen here are 340,000 or so distinct CDR3 sequences, around a sixth observed once, and the top ten hold 33%. This clonotype was detected only a few times. Its antigen is unidentified. The receptor was derived from a man aged 30-40 years with Graves' hyperthyroidism. The specimen sequenced was blood. The gene calls are TRBV11-2 and TRBJ2-2; D gene unclear. This chain's CDR3 is CASSPRVLVNTGELFF. DNA for the CDR3: TGTGCCAGCAGCCCCCGAGTATTGGTCAACACCGGGGAGCTGTTTTTT.